This T cell receptor beta chain was obtained from a study of CD8 T cells in Susac syndrome. The study sequenced TCR beta in blood CD8+ and CD4+ T cells. The ends were cut back, 3 bases at V and 1 base at J, with 18 bases in the middle. The length of the CDR3 is 17 residues. The V gene's germline CDR1 is MNHNS and CDR2 SASEGT. Study-wide findings and caveats: The study conceded that relatively few individuals underwent its TCR sequencing and HLA analysis.

For this clonotype: No antigen is known for it.

The RNA input was roughly 0.45 to 1 ug, and it was reverse transcribed with random hexamers. Amplification of TCR beta CDR3 by immunoSEQ multiplex PCR spanned 54 Vbeta and 13 Jbeta. In TCRdb, the immunoSEQ multiplex PCR reads were re-called with MiXCR into one record per CDR3 protein. The sample yields almost 450,000 distinct CDR3 sequences, 75% to 90% seen once. The sample comprised CD8+ T cells from PBMCs. The J gene is TRBJ1-1, the V gene TRBV6-1; perhaps TRBD1 as D (5 bases). The sequence was obtained from a human donor with multiple sclerosis. Here the CDR3 DNA reads TGTGCCAGCAGTGATGCCAACTTGGGGGGATGGAACACTGAAGCTTTCTTT. Its translation: CASSDANLGGWNTEAFF.